The sequence of this T cell receptor beta chain was determined in a study of T cell clones after liver transplantation. Only in-frame clones appear in the TCRdb table, and some are missing; sequencing was by immunoSEQ multiplex PCR. Of 68,000 or so clones listed, 80% are singletons. V dropped 2 bases and J dropped 0 bases, with 8 bases sitting between them. Germline lookup yields CDR1 MNHEY and CDR2 SMNVEV (reference sequence). The CDR3 is 15 residues long. This TCR was sampled from a human donor who received a liver transplant. The material sequenced was CD4+ T cells from blood, taken before liver transplant. This chain links TRBV27 with TRBJ1-5; no clear D. The CDR3 DNA is TGTGCCAGCAGTTTAGGGCAGCTTAGCAATCAGCCCCAGCATTTT. This codes for CASSLGQLSNQPQHF.